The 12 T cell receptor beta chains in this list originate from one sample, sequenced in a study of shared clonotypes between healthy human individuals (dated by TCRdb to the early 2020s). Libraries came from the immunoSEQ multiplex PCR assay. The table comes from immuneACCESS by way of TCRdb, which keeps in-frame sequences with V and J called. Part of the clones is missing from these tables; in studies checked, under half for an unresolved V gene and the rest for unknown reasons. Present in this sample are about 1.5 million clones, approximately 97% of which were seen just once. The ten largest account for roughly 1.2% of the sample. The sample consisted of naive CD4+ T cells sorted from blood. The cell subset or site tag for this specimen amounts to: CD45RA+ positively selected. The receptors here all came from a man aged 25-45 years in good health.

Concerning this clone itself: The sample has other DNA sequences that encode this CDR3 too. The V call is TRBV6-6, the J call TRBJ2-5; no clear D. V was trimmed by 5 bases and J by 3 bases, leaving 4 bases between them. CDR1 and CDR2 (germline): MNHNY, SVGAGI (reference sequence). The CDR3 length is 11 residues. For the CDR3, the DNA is TGTGCCAGCAGTCGGAAAGAGACCCAGTACTTC. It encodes CASSRKETQYF.

The chain's CDR3 is CASSLATNEKLFF. CDR3 sequence (DNA): TGCGCCAGCAGCTTGGCAACTAATGAAAAACTGTTTTTT. The J gene is TRBJ1-4, the V gene TRBV5-1; D gene ambiguous. V shed 0 bases and J shed 0 bases, with 0 bases lying between them. The CDR3 loop spans 13 amino acids. Germline V gives CDR1 SGHRS, CDR2 YFSETQ.

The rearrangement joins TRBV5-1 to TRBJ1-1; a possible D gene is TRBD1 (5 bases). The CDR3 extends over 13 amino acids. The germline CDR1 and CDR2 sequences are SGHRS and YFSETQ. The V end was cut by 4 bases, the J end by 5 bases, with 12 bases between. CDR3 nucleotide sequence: TGCGCCAGCAGCACGGGACGGAGAACTGAAGCTTTCTTT. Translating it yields CASSTGRRTEAFF.

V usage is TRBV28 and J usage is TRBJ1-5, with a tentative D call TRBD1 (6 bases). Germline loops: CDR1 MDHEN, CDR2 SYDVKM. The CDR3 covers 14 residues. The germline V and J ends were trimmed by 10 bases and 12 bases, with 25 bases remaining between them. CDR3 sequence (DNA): TGTGCCACCATCGGCGGACAGCCCGCCTGGGTCCAGCATTTT. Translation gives CATIGGQPAWVQHF.

This chain's CDR3 is CASSPGTGAGNTIYF. The CDR3, as DNA: TGTGCCAGCAGCCCGGGGACAGGGGCTGGAAACACCATATATTTT. The chain is built from TRBV6-1 and TRBJ1-3, with 10 bases lining up with TRBD1. V dropped 6 bases and J dropped 2; count of bases not matched to a gene: 4. Germline V CDR1 and CDR2: MNHNS, SASEGT. This CDR3 is 15 amino acids long.

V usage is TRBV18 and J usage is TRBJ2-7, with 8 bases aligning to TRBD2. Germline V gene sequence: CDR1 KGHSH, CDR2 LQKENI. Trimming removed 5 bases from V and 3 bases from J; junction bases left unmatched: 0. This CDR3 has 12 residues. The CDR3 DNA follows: TGTGCCAGCTCAACTAGCGGCTACGAGCAGTACTTC. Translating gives CASSTSGYEQYF.

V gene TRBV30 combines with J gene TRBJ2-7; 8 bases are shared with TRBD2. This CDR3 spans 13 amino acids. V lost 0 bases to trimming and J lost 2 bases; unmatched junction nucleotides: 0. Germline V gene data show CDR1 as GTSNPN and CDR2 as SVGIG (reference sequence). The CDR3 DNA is TGTGCCTGGAGTGTCGGGGGGGCCTACGAGCAGTACTTC. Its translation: CAWSVGGAYEQYF.

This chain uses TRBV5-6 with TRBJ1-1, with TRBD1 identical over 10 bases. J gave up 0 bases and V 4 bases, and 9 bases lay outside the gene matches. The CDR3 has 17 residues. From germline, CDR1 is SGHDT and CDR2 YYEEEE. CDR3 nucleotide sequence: TGTGCCAGCAGCCCCATCGGGACAGGGGTCCTGAACACTGAAGCTTTCTTT. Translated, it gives CASSPIGTGVLNTEAFF.

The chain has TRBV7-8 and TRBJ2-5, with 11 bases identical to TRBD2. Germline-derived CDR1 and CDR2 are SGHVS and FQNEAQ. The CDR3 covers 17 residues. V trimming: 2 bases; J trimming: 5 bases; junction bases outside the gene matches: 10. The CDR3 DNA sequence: TGTGCCAGCAGCTTAACCCTTAGCGGGAGGGCCAGTGAGACCCAGTACTTC. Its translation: CASSLTLSGRASETQYF.

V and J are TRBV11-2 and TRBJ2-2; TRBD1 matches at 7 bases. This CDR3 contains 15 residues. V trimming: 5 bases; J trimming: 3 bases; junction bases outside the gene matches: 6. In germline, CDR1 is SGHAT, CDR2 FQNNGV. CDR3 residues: CASSRQGADTGELFF. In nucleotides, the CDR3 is TGTGCCAGCAGCCGACAGGGTGCGGACACCGGGGAGCTGTTTTTT. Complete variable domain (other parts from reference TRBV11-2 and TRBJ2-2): EAGVAQSPRYKIIEKRQSVAFWCNPISGHATLYWYQQILGQGPKLLIQFQNNGVVDDSQLPKDRFSAERLKGVDSTLKIQPAKLEDSAVYLCASSRQGADTGELFFGEGSRLTVL.

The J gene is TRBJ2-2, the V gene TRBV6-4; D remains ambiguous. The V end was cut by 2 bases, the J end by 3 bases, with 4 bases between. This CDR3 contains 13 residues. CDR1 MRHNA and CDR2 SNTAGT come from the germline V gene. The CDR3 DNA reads TGTGCCAGCAGTGACAGGGACACCGGGGAGCTGTTTTTT. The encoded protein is CASSDRDTGELFF.

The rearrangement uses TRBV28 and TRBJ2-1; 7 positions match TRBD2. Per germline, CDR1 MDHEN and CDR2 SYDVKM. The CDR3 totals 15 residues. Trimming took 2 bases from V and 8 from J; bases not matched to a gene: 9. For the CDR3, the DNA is TGTGCCAGCAGTTTACGACAGTGGCTAGCGGATGAGCAGTTCTTC. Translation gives CASSLRQWLADEQFF.